This TCR beta chain comes out of a study of beta chain features in type 1 diabetes. Germline CDR1 is SQVTM and CDR2 is ANQGSEA. Trimming took 3 bases from V and 10 from J; bases not matched to a gene: 5. CDR3 length: 13 residues. Since all of the isolated RNA was reverse transcribed, expressed TCRB transcripts were what got sequenced. It was found that naive, central memory and regulatory T cell samples averaged about 3.57 million reads. TCRdb's copy holds only in-frame clones and misses some; the assay was immunoSEQ multiplex PCR. The sample contains around 250,000 clones, 55% to 70% of which appear only once.

The sample taken for sequencing was naive CD4+ T cells from blood. The sequence derives from a man aged 25 to 40 in good health. The genes are TRBV29-1 and TRBJ2-1, with 11 bases lining up with TRBD2. DNA of the CDR3: TGCAGCGTTGAGTGGCTAGCGGGAGGAGAGCAGTTCTTC. Residues: CSVEWLAGGEQFF.